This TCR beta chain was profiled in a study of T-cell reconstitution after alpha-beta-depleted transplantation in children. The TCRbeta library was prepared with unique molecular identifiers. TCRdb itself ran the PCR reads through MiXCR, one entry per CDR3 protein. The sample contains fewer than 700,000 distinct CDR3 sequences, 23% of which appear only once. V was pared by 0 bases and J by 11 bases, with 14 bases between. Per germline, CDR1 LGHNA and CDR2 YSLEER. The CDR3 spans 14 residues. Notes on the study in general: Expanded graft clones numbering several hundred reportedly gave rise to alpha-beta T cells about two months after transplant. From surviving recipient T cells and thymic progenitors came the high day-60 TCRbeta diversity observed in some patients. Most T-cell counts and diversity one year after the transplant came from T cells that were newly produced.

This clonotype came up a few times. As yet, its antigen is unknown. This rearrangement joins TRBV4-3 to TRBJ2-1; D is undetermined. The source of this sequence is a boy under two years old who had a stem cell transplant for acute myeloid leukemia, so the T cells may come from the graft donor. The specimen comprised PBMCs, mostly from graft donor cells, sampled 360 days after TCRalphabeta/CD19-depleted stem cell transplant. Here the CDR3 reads CASSQDGMGFKQFF. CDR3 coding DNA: TGCGCCAGCAGCCAAGATGGGATGGGCTTTAAGCAGTTCTTC.